This TCR beta chain derives from a study of identical twins. Study-wide findings and caveats: Models underpredicted monozygotic twin sharing of out-of-frame TCR alpha.

Using its own MiXCR run on the 5' RACE reads, TCRdb lists one record per CDR3 protein. The repertoire holds 470,000 or so distinct CDR3 sequences, with about 24% as singletons. This clonotype came up a few times. No antigen is known for it. Another study also made use of these data, one on T cells expressing NK-cell markers.

This receptor was taken from a woman between 18 and 29 years old in good health. Sequencing used CD4+ T cells sorted from blood.

The CDR3 region is CASSFGLANDEQYF. For the CDR3, the DNA is TGTGCCAGCAGCTTTGGCCTAGCGAACGACGAGCAGTACTTC. This chain joins TRBV7-6 and TRBJ2-7; a possible D gene is TRBD2 (6 bases). This CDR3 comprises 14 residues. V was clipped by 3 bases and J by 5 bases, with 14 bases between them. Germline V gene data show CDR1 as SGHVS and CDR2 as FNYEAQ. Full variable domain (missing parts from reference TRBV7-6 and TRBJ2-7): GAGVSQSPRYKVTKRGQDVALRCDPISGHVSLYWYRQALGQGPEFLTYFNYEAQQDKSGLPNDRFSAERPEGSISTLTIQRTEQRDSAMYRCASSFGLANDEQYFGPGTRLTVT.